A selection of T cell receptor beta chains follows, all from one sample in a study of blood T cell repertoires in COVID-19. Produced via immunoSEQ multiplex PCR; TCRdb's table is partial and in-frame only. This sample has over 120,000 clones, with roughly 80% found just once. Specimen: peripheral blood. The receptors come from a woman in her 50s with active or convalescent COVID-19. CDR3s include the opening cysteine and the closing phenylalanine or tryptophan. The order of the fields is V gene, J gene, clone size, D gene, CDR3 protein, CDR3 DNA. D genes are given only for firm matches. Only some rows state a clone size, as once, few, many or a class for expanded clones.

TRBV3-1/TRBV3-2	TRBJ2-2	.	.	CASSQDPYPRVELFF	TGTGCCAGCAGCCAAGATCCGTATCCCAGGGTGGAGCTGTTTTTT
TRBV3-1/TRBV3-2	TRBJ1-2	many	TRBD1	CASSQGDRGLYGYTF	TGTGCCAGCAGCCAAGGAGACAGGGGGCTGTATGGCTACACCTTC
TRBV24-1	TRBJ1-2	.	.	CATSDPTRGSNGYTF	TGTGCCACCAGTGATCCAACCAGGGGCAGCAATGGCTACACCTTC
TRBV30	TRBJ1-5	.	TRBD1	CAWSTGGDQPQHF	TGTGCCTGGTCTACAGGGGGCGATCAGCCCCAGCATTTT
TRBV28	TRBJ2-2	few	TRBD1	CATPGQGNTGELFF	TGTGCCACCCCAGGACAGGGGAACACCGGGGAGCTGTTTTTT
TRBV7-9	TRBJ1-2	once	.	CASSIGPSNYGYTF	TGTGCCAGCAGCATAGGGCCATCTAACTATGGCTACACCTTC
TRBV5-1	TRBJ1-1	.	.	CASSPLGGLPEAFF	TGCGCCAGCAGCCCCCTCGGGGGTCTCCCGGAAGCTTTCTTT
TRBV25-1	TRBJ1-6	.	.	CASSQSGHPYNSPLHF	TGTGCCAGCAGCCAGTCGGGACACCCCTATAATTCACCCCTCCACTTT
TRBV19	TRBJ1-2	.	.	CASTRDTYGYTF	TGTGCCAGTACCCGGGACACTTATGGCTACACCTTC
TRBV28	TRBJ1-4	.	.	CASSGAQEGELFF	TGTGCCAGCAGTGGGGCCCAGGAAGGAGAACTGTTTTTT
TRBV6-5	TRBJ2-3	.	.	CASSRLAGSDTQYF	TGTGCCAGCAGCAGGCTAGCTGGGTCAGATACGCAGTATTTT
TRBV4-3	TRBJ2-3	.	.	CASSQAHSSTDTQYF	TGCGCCAGCAGCCAAGCTCACAGTAGCACAGATACGCAGTATTTT
TRBV4-3	TRBJ1-6	few	.	CASSQVRGNGSPLHF	TGCGCCAGCAGCCAAGTAAGAGGGAATGGTTCACCCCTCCACTTT
TRBV21-1	TRBJ1-2	.	.	CASSKGKNRVFGYTF	TGTGCCAGCAGCAAAGGAAAAAACAGGGTCTTCGGCTACACCTTC
TRBV5-6	TRBJ1-2	.	.	CASSWNRVYYGYTF	TGTGCCAGCAGCTGGAACAGGGTTTACTATGGCTACACCTTC
TRBV5-1	TRBJ1-1	.	.	CASSLAHGRGNTEAFF	TGCGCCAGCAGCTTGGCTCACGGCAGGGGCAACACTGAAGCTTTCTTT
TRBV9	TRBJ2-7	.	TRBD2	CASSVAGGASEQYF	TGTGCCAGCAGCGTAGCGGGGGGGGCGTCCGAGCAGTACTTC
TRBV9	TRBJ2-7	.	.	CASSSSGQGEQYF	TGTGCCAGCAGTTCCTCGGGCCAGGGGGAGCAGTACTTC
TRBV6-5	TRBJ2-2	.	.	CASRRVANGELFF	TGTGCCAGCAGGAGAGTAGCGAACGGGGAGCTGTTTTTT
TRBV3-1/TRBV3-2	TRBJ2-7	once	TRBD1	CASSQATGNYEQYF	TGTGCCAGCAGCCAGGCGACAGGGAACTACGAGCAGTACTTC
TRBV7-2	TRBJ2-1	.	.	CASSLTGDSYNEQFF	TGTGCCAGCAGCTTAACGGGAGACTCCTACAATGAGCAGTTCTTC
TRBV18	TRBJ1-4	.	.	CASSKGSTNEKLFF	TGTGCCAGCTCAAAGGGGTCAACTAATGAAAAACTGTTTTTT
TRBV10-3	TRBJ2-3	.	TRBD2	CAISLDLPGLAGDDTQYF	TGTGCCATCAGCCTGGACCTACCGGGACTAGCGGGAGATGATACGCAGTATTTT
TRBV5-1	TRBJ1-1	.	.	CASSPPQTGRNTEAFF	TGCGCCAGCAGCCCACCCCAGACAGGCCGGAACACTGAAGCTTTCTTT
TRBV10-3	TRBJ2-1	few	.	CAISVLAYNEQFF	TGTGCCATCAGTGTTCTAGCCTACAATGAGCAGTTCTTC
TRBV7-9	TRBJ1-1	.	.	CANDSLNTEAFF	TGTGCCAACGACAGTCTAAACACTGAAGCTTTCTTT
TRBV24-1	TRBJ2-5	.	TRBD1	CATSLTGGGETQYF	TGTGCCACCAGTCTCACAGGGGGCGGGGAGACCCAGTACTTC
TRBV14	TRBJ2-2	.	TRBD2	CASSSPGLAGDTGELFF	TGTGCCAGCAGCTCACCGGGACTAGCGGGAGATACCGGGGAGCTGTTTTTT
TRBV28	TRBJ1-4	.	TRBD1	CASSPTGPNEKLFF	TGTGCCAGCAGTCCGACAGGGCCTAATGAAAAACTGTTTTTT
TRBV2	TRBJ1-2	.	TRBD1	CASTQQGTNYGYTF	TGTGCCAGCACTCAACAGGGGACTAACTATGGCTACACCTTC
TRBV19	TRBJ1-2	.	TRBD1	CASSADRGRAYGYTF	TGTGCCAGTAGTGCAGACAGGGGCCGCGCCTATGGCTACACCTTC
TRBV13	TRBJ2-7	.	TRBD1	CASSPPGQGADEQYF	TGTGCCAGCTCGCCACCCGGACAGGGGGCGGACGAGCAGTACTTC
TRBV3-1/TRBV3-2	TRBJ2-5	.	.	CASRVRWETQYF	TGTGCCAGCAGGGTGAGGTGGGAGACCCAGTACTTC
TRBV5-3	TRBJ2-1	.	.	CARILREKQFF	TGTGCCAGAATCCTCCGGGAGAAACAGTTCTTC
TRBV11-2	TRBJ1-2	.	TRBD1	CASSLGYRGDYGYTF	TGTGCCAGCAGCTTAGGATACAGGGGCGACTATGGCTACACCTTC
TRBV7-2	TRBJ2-5	.	TRBD2	CASSVLAGAASAQYF	TGTGCCAGCAGCGTACTAGCGGGGGCTGCCTCGGCCCAGTACTTC
TRBV5-3	TRBJ2-5	.	.	CARSRFDPQVSFSRETQYF	TGTGCCAGAAGCCGTTTCGATCCACAGGTCTCATTTTCTAGGGAGACCCAGTACTTC